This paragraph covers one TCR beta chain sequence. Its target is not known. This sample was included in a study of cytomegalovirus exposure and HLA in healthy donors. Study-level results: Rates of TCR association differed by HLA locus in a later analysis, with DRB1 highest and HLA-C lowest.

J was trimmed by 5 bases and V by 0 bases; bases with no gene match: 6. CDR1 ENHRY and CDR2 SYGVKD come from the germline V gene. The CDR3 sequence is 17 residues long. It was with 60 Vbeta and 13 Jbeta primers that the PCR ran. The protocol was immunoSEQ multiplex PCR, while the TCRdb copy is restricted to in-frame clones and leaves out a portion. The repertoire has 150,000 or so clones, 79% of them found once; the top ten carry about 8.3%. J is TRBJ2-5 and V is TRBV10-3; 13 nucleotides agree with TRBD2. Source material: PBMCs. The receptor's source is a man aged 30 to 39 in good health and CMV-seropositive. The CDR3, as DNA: TGTGCCATCAGTGAGTCAAGACTAGCGGGGGGCCTGGAGACCCAGTACTTC. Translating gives CAISESRLAGGLETQYF.